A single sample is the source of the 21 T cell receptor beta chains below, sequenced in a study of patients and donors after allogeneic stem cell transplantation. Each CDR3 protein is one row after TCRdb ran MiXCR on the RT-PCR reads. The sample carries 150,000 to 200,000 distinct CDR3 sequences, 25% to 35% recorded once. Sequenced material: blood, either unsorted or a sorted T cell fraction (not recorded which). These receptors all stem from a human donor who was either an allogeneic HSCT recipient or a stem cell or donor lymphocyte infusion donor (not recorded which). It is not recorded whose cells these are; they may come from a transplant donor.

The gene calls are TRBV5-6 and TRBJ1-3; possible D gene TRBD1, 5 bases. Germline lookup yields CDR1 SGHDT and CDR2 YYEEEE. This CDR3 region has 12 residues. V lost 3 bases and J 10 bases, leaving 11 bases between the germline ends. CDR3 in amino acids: CASSYQGWTIYF. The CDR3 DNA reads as TGTGCCAGCAGCTACCAGGGTTGGACCATATATTTT. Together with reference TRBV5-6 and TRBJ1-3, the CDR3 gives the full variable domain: DAGVTQSPTHLIKTRGQQVTLRCSPKSGHDTVSWYQQALGQGPQFIFQYYEEEERQRGNFPDRFSGHQFPNYSSELNVNALLLGDSALYLCASSYQGWTIYFGEGSWLTVV.

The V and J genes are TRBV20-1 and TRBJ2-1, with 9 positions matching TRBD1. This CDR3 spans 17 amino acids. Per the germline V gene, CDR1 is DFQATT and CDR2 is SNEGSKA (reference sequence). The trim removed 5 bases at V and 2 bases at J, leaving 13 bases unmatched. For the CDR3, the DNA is TGCAGTGCTTCTTCAAGCCGGGGGACAGGGACCTACAATGAGCAGTTCTTC. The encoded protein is CSASSSRGTGTYNEQFF.

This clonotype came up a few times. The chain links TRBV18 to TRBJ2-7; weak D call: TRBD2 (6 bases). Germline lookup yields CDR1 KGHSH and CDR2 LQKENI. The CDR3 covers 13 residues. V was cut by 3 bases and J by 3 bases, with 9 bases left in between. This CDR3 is CASSPGTYYEQYF. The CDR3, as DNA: TGTGCCAGCTCACCCGGGACTTACTACGAGCAGTACTTC.

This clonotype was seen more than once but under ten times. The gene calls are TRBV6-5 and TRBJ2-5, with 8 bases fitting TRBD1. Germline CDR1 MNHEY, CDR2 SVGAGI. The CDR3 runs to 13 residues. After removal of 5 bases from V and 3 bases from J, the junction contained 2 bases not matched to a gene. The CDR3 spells CASSRTGKETQYF. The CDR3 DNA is TGTGCCAGCAGTCGGACAGGGAAAGAGACCCAGTACTTC.

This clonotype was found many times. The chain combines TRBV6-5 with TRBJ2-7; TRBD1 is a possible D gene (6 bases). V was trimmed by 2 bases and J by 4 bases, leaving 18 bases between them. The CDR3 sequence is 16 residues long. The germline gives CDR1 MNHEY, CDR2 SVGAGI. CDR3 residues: CASSYSQGQPHYEQYF. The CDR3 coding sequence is TGTGCCAGCAGTTACAGCCAGGGGCAACCCCATTACGAGCAGTACTTC.

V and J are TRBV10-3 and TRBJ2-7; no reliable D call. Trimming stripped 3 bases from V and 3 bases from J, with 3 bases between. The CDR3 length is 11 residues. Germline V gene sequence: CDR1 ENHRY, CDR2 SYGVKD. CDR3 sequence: CAISENYEQYF. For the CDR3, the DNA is TGTGCCATCAGTGAAAACTACGAGCAGTACTTC.

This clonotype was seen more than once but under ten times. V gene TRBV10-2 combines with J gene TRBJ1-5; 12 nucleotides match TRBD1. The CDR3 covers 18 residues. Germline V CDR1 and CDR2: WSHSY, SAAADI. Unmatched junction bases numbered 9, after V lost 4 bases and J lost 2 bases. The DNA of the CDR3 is TGCGCCAGCAGTGGGGTCGGGACAGGGGGCTTTGGCAATCAGCCCCAGCATTTT. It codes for CASSGVGTGGFGNQPQHF.

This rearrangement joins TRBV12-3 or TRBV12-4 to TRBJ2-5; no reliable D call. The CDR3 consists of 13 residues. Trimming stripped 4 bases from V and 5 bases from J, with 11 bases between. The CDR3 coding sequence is TGTGCCAGCAGTTACCACCCCCGGGAGACCCAGTACTTC. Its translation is CASSYHPRETQYF.

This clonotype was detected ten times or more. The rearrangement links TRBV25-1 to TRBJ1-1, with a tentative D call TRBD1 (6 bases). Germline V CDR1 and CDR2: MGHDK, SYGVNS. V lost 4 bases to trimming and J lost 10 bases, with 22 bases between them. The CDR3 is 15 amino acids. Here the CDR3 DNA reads TGTGCCAGCAGTGGGGGGCCTGAACAGGGAAGAGGAGCTTTCTTT. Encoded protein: CASSGGPEQGRGAFF.

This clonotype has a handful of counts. The CDR3 loop reads CASSQGGGSRAPLHF. CDR3 in DNA: TGTGCCAGCAGCCAAGGGGGAGGGAGCAGGGCACCCCTCCACTTT. The gene calls are TRBV3-1 and TRBJ1-6; possible D gene TRBD1, 5 bases. Germline V gene lookup returns CDR1 LGHDT and CDR2 YNNKEL (reference sequence). The V and J ends lost 1 base and 11 bases respectively, with 15 bases between them. This CDR3 is 15 amino acids long.

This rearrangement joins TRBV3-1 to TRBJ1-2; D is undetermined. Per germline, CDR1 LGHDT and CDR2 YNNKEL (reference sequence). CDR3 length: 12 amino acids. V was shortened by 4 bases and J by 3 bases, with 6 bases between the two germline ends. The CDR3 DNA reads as TGTGCCAGCAGCCGGATATACTATGGCTACACCTTC. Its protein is CASSRIYYGYTF.

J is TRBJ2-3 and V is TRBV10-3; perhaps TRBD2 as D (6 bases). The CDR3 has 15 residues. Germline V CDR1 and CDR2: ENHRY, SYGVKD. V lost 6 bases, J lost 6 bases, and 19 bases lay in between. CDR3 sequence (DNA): TGTGCCATCAGCGGGAGTCGGGGTCGGACCGATACGCAGTATTTT. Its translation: CAISGSRGRTDTQYF.

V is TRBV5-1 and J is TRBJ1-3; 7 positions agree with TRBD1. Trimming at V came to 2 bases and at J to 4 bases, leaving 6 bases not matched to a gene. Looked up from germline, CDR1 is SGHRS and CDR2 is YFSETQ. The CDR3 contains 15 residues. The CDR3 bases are TGCGCCAGCAGCTTATGGACAGGCGCCGGAAACACCATATATTTT. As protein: CASSLWTGAGNTIYF.

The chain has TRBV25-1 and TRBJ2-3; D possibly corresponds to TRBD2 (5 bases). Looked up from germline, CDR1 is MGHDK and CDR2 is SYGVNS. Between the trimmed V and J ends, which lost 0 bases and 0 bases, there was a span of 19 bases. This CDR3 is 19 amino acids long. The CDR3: CASSEYPWGVSPSTDTQYF. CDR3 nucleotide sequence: TGTGCCAGCAGTGAATATCCCTGGGGAGTTTCCCCTAGCACAGATACGCAGTATTTT.

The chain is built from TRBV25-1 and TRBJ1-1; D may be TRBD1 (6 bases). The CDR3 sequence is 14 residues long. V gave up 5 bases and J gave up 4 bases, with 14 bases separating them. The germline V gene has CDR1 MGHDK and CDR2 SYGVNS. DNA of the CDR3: TGTGCCAGCAGTTCCTGGCAGGGGAGCACTGAAGCTTTCTTT. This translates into CASSSWQGSTEAFF.

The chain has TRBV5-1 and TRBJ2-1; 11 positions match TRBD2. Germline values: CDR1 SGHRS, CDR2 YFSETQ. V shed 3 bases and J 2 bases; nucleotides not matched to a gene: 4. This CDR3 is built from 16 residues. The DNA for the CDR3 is TGCGCCAGCAGCTCGACTAGCGGGGTTCCCTACAATGAGCAGTTCTTC. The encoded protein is CASSSTSGVPYNEQFF.

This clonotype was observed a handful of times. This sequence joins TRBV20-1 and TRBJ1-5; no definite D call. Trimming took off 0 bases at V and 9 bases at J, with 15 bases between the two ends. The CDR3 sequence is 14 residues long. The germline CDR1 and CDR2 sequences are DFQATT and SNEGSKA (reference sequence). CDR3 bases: TGCAGTGCTAGAGACCCCGTGGTGTCAGGGCCCCAGCATTTT. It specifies CSARDPVVSGPQHF.

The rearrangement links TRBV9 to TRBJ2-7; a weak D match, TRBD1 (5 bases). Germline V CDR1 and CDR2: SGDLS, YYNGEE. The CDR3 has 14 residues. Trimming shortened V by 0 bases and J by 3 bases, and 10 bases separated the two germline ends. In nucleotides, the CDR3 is TGTGCCAGCAGCGTAGACCTAGGGGTCTACGAGCAGTACTTC. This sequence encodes CASSVDLGVYEQYF. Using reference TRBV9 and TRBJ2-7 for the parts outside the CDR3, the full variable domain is DSGVTQTPKHLITATGQRVTLRCSPRSGDLSVYWYQQSLDQGLQFLIQYYNGEERAKGNILERFSAQQFPDLHSELNLSSLELGDSALYFCASSVDLGVYEQYFGPGTRLTVT.

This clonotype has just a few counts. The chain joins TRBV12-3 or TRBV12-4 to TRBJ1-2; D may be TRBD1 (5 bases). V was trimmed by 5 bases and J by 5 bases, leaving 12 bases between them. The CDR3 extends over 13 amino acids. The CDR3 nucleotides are TGTGCCAGCAGTACGACAGTGCGGTATGGCTACACCTTC. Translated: CASSTTVRYGYTF.

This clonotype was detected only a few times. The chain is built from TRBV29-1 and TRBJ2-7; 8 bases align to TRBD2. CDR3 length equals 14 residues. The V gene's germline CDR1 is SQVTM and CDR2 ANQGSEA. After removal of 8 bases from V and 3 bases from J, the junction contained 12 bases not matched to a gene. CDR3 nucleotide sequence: TGCAGCCTCTGCCGGGGGGGGCGCCGCTACGAGCAGTACTTC. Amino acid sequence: CSLCRGGRRYEQYF.

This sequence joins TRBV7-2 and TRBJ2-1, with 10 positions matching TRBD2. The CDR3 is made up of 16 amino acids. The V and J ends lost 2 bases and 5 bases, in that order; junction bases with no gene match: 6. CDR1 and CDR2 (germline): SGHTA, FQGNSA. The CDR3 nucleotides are TGTGCCAGCAGCTTACCACTAGCGGGAAGAAACAATGAGCAGTTCTTC. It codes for CASSLPLAGRNNEQFF.